The T cell receptor (beta chain) under discussion was sequenced for a study of T cells after yellow fever vaccination. Study-level background: Where fractions had low cell numbers, libraries were prepared from them with the SMART-Seq v4 Ultra Low Input RNA kit. Study-wide results and limits: Most primary-vaccination clones reappeared after the booster (about 97% CD4, 88% CD8).

This CDR3 is built from 15 residues. J lost 2 bases, V lost 5 bases, and 7 bases had no gene match. The study made its TCR cDNA through 5'RACE template switching. That step introduced a universal primer site along with UMIs. TCRdb called the 5' RACE reads again in MiXCR, with one record for every CDR3 protein. The profile shows about 260,000 distinct CDR3 sequences, roughly 3.7% of them singletons. Concerning this clonotype: Its target is unknown.

Sequencing was performed on PBMCs, taken 15 days after the yellow fever booster vaccination. The chain recombines TRBV12-3 or TRBV12-4 with TRBJ2-3; 7 bases align to TRBD2. The clonotype comes from a man between 18 and 35 years old who received the YFV17D yellow fever vaccine. The CDR3 nucleotides are TGTGCCAGCAGTCCTAGCGGACGCCCCACAGATACGCAGTATTTT. It is translated as CASSPSGRPTDTQYF.